The TCR beta chain described here comes from a study of cytomegalovirus exposure and HLA in healthy donors. Study-level results: Judged likely to be a sequencing artifact was a cluster of highly shared sequence variants.

Worth noting for this clone: Its specificity is unknown.

This PCR relied on a set of 60 Vbeta primers and 13 Jbeta primers. The repertoire was sequenced with immunoSEQ multiplex PCR; TCRdb's copy has only in-frame clones and lacks some. The sample holds 200,000 or so clones, around 86% seen once. Germline V gene data show CDR1 as MNHNS and CDR2 as SASEGT. The CDR3 covers 14 residues. V was trimmed by 7 bases and J by 1 base, leaving 14 bases between them. V usage is TRBV6-1 and J usage is TRBJ2-7, with D possibly being TRBD2 (6 bases). The sequenced material came from PBMCs. This TCR came from a woman younger than 30 in good health and CMV-seronegative. The CDR3 DNA reads TGTGCCAGCATTAATTCGGGAGTATCCTACGAGCAGTACTTC. Translation gives CASINSGVSYEQYF.